This T cell receptor beta chain appears in the sequencing data of a study of cytomegalovirus exposure and HLA in healthy donors. Findings of the study overall: Segments of the TCR beta V type were, in most cases, productive about 90% or about 30% of the time in an earlier analysis.

On this clone itself: Its specificity is not known.

The CDR3 is 12 amino acids. Trimming shortened V by 5 bases and J by 2 bases, and 9 bases separated the two germline ends. In germline, CDR1 is SQVTM, CDR2 ANQGSEA. Vbeta (60) and Jbeta (13) primers were used in the PCR. Assay: immunoSEQ multiplex PCR; the TCRdb copy retains only in-frame clones and omits some. In the table there are tens of thousands of clones, 60% to 85% of which are singletons. Input material: PBMCs. The chain recombines TRBV29-1 with TRBJ1-2; D gene ambiguous. The source of this sequence is a male donor in good health and CMV-seropositive. CDR3 in amino acids: CSVPGSNYGYTF. In DNA form, the CDR3 reads TGCAGCGTTCCCGGGTCCAACTATGGCTACACCTTC. Together with reference TRBV29-1 and TRBJ1-2, the CDR3 gives the full variable domain: SAVISQKPSRDICQRGTSLTIQCQVDSQVTMMFWYRQQPGQSLTLIATANQGSEATYESGFVIDKFPISRPNLTFSTLTVSNMSPEDSSIYLCSVPGSNYGYTFGSGTRLTVV.